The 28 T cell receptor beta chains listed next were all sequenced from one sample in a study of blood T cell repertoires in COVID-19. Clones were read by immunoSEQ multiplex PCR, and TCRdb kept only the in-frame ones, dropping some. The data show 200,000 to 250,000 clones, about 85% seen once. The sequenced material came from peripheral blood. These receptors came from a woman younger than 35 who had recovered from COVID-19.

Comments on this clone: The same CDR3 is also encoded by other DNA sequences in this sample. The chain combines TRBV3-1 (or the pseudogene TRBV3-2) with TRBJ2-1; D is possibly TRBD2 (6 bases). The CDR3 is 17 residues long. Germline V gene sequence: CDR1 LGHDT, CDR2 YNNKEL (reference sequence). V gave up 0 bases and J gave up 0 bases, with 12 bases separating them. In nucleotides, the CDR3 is TGTGCCAGCAGCCAAGATCTGGGGGGTAGCTCCTACAATGAGCAGTTCTTC. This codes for CASSQDLGGSSYNEQFF.

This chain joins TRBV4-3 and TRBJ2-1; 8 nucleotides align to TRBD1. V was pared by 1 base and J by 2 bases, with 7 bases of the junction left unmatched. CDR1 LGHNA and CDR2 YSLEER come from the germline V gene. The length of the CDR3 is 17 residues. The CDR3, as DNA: TGCGCCAGCAGCCAAGTGGGCCGGACAGGGACCTACAATGAGCAGTTCTTC. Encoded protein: CASSQVGRTGTYNEQFF.

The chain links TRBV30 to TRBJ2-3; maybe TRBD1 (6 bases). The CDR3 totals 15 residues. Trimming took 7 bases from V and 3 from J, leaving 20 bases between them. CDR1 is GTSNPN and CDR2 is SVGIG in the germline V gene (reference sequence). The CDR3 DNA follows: TGTGCCTTTGACGGGACACTTAGGTTTACAGATACGCAGTATTTT. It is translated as CAFDGTLRFTDTQYF.

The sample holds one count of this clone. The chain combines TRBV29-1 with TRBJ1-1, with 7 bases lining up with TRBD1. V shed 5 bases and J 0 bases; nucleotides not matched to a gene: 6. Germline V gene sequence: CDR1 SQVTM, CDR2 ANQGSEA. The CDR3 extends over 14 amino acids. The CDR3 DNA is TGCAGCGTTCAGGGGGGAGAGATGAACACTGAAGCTTTCTTT. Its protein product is CSVQGGEMNTEAFF.

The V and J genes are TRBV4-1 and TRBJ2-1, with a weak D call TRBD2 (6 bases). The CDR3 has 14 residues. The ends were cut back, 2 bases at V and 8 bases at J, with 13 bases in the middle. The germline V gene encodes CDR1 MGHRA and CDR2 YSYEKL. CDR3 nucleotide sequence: TGCGCCAGCAGCCAACGGGACTCTTTCGATGAGCAGTTCTTC. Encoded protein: CASSQRDSFDEQFF.

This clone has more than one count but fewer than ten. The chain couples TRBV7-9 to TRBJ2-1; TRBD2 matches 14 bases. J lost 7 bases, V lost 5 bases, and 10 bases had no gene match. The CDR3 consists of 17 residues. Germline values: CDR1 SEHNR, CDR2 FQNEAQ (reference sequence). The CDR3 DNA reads TGTGCCAGCAGCCCCGGACTAGCGGGAGGAATCACGAATGAGCAGTTCTTC. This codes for CASSPGLAGGITNEQFF.

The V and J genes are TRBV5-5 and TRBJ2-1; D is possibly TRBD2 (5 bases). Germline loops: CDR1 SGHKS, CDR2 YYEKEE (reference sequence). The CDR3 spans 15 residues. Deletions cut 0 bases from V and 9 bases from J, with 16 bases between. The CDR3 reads CASSLGASRVSEQFF. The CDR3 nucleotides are TGTGCCAGCAGCTTGGGAGCTAGCCGAGTCAGTGAGCAGTTCTTC.

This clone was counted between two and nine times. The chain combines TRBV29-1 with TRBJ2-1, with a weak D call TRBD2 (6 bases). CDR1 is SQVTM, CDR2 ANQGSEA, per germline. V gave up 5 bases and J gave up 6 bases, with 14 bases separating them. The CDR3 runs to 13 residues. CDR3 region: CSVIHSRGNEQFF. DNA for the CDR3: TGCAGCGTTATTCACTCGCGGGGCAATGAGCAGTTCTTC.

CDR3 bases: TGTGCCAGCAGCGTAGGTGGTAGCGTGTCCTACGAGCAGTACTTC. This sequence encodes CASSVGGSVSYEQYF. The chain recombines TRBV9 with TRBJ2-7, with a weak D call TRBD2 (5 bases). This CDR3 contains 15 residues. Germline CDR1 is SGDLS and CDR2 is YYNGEE. V gave up 0 bases and J gave up 1 base, with 11 bases separating them. Full variable domain (missing parts from reference TRBV9 and TRBJ2-7): DSGVTQTPKHLITATGQRVTLRCSPRSGDLSVYWYQQSLDQGLQFLIQYYNGEERAKGNILERFSAQQFPDLHSELNLSSLELGDSALYFCASSVGGSVSYEQYFGPGTRLTVT.

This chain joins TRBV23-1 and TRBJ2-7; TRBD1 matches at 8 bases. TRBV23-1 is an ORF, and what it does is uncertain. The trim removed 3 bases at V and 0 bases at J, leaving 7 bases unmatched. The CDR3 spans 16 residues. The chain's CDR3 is CASSQFHRGSSYEQYF. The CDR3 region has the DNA TGCGCCAGCAGTCAGTTTCACAGGGGGTCCTCCTACGAGCAGTACTTC.

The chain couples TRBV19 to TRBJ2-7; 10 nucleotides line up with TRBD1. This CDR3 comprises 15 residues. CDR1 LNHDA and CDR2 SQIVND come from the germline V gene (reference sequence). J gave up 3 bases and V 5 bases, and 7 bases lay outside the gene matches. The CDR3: CASSVLRDRGYEQYF. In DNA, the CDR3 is TGTGCCAGTAGTGTCCTCCGGGACAGGGGCTACGAGCAGTACTTC.

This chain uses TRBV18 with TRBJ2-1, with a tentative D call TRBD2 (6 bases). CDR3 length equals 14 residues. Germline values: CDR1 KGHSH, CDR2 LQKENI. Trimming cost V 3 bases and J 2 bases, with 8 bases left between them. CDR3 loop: CASSPTGAYNEQFF. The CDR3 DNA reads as TGTGCCAGCTCACCGACGGGAGCCTACAATGAGCAGTTCTTC.

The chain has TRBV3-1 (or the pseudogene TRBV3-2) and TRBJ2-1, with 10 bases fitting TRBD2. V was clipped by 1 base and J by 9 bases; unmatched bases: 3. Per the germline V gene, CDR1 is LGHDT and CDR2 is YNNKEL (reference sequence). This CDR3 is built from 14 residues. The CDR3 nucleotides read TGTGCCAGCAGCCAAGCCGGGACTAGCGTTGAGCAGTTCTTC. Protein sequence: CASSQAGTSVEQFF.

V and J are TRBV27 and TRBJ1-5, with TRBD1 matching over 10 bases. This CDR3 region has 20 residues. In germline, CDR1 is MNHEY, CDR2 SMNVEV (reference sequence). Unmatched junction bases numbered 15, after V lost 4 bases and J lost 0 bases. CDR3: CASSSNPGQGLRYSNQPQHF. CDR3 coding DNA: TGTGCCAGCAGTTCAAACCCGGGACAGGGGCTTCGTTATAGCAATCAGCCCCAGCATTTT.

As DNA, the CDR3 is TGTGCCAGCAGCTTCCTTAGTCTGGGCAGGGGGCCTGAAGCTTTCTTT. This sequence encodes CASSFLSLGRGPEAFF. The chain recombines TRBV7-9 with TRBJ1-1, with TRBD1 matching 8 bases. The CDR3 consists of 16 residues. Germline values: CDR1 SEHNR, CDR2 FQNEAQ (reference sequence). Trimming removed 3 bases from V and 6 bases from J; junction bases left unmatched: 12.

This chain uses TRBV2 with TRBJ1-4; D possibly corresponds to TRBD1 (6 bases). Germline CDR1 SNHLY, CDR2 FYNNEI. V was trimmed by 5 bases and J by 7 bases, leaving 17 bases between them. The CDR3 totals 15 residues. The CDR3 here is CASSPRQGHSEKLFF. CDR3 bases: TGTGCCAGCAGTCCACGGCAGGGGCATAGTGAAAAACTGTTTTTT. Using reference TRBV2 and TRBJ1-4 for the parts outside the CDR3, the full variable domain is EPEVTQTPSHQVTQMGQEVILRCVPISNHLYFYWYRQILGQKVEFLVSFYNNEISEKSEIFDDQFSVERPDGSNFTLKIRSTKLEDSAMYFCASSPRQGHSEKLFFGSGTQLSVL.

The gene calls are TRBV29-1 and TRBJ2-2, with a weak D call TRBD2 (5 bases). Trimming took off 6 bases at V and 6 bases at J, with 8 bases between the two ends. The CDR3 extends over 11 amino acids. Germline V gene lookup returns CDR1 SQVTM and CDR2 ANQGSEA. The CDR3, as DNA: TGCAGCGTCCAGAGGGCCGGGGAGCTGTTTTTT. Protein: CSVQRAGELFF.

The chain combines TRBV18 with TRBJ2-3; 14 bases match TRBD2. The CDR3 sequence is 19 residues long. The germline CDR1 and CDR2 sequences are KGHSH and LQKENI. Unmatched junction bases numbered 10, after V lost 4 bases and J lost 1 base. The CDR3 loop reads CASSRRGLAGEGGTDTQYF. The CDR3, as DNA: TGTGCCAGCTCACGTCGGGGACTAGCGGGAGAGGGGGGCACAGATACGCAGTATTTT.

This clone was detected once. The CDR3 DNA sequence: TGTGCCAGCAGCGTAGGCACAGGGCCTGGCAATGAGCAGTTCTTC. Its translation is CASSVGTGPGNEQFF. V usage is TRBV9 and J usage is TRBJ2-1; the D gene is possibly TRBD1 (6 bases). The CDR3 totals 15 residues. The germline gives CDR1 SGDLS, CDR2 YYNGEE. V lost 0 bases to trimming and J lost 6 bases, with 13 bases between them.

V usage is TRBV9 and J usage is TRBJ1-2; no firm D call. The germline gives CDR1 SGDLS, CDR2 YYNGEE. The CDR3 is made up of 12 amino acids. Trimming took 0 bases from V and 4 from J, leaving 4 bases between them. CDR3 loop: CASSVGLYGYTF. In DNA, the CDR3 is TGTGCCAGCAGCGTAGGTCTCTATGGCTACACCTTC. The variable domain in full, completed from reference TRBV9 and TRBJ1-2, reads DSGVTQTPKHLITATGQRVTLRCSPRSGDLSVYWYQQSLDQGLQFLIQYYNGEERAKGNILERFSAQQFPDLHSELNLSSLELGDSALYFCASSVGLYGYTFGSGTRLTVV.

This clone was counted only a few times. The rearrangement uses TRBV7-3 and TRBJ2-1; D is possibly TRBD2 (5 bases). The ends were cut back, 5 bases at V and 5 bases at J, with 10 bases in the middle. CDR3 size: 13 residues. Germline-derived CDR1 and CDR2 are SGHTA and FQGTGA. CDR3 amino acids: CASSIRTDNEQFF. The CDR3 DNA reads TGTGCCAGCAGCATTAGGACTGACAATGAGCAGTTCTTC.

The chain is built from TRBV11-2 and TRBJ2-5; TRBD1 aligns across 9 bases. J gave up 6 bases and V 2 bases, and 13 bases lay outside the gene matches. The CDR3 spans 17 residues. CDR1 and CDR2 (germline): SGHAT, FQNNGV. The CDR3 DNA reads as TGTGCCAGCAGCTTAAGCCGCGAAGGACAGGGGCCCCAGACCCAGTACTTC. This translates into CASSLSREGQGPQTQYF. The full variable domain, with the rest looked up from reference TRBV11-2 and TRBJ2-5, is EAGVAQSPRYKIIEKRQSVAFWCNPISGHATLYWYQQILGQGPKLLIQFQNNGVVDDSQLPKDRFSAERLKGVDSTLKIQPAKLEDSAVYLCASSLSREGQGPQTQYFGPGTRLLVL.

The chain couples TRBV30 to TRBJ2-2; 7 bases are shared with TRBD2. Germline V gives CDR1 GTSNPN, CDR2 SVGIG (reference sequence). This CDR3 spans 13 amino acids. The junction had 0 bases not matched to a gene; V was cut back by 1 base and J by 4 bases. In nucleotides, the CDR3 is TGTGCCTGGAGTGGGGGGGGCACCGGGGAGCTGTTTTTT. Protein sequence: CAWSGGGTGELFF.

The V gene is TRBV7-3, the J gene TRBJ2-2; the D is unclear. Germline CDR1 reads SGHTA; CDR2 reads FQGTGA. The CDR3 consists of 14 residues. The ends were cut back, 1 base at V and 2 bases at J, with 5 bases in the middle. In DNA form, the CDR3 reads TGTGCCAGCAGCTTAATCATTAACACCGGGGAGCTGTTTTTT. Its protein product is CASSLIINTGELFF.

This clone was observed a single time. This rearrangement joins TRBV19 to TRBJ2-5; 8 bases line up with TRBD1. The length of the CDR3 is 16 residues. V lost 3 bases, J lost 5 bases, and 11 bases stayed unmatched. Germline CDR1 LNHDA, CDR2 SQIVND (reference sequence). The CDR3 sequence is CASSMVDRAEGETQYF. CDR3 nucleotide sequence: TGTGCCAGTAGTATGGTGGACAGGGCGGAAGGGGAGACCCAGTACTTC. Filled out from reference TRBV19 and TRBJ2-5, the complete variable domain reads DGGITQSPKYLFRKEGQNVTLSCEQNLNHDAMYWYRQDPGQGLRLIYYSQIVNDFQKGDIAEGYSVSREKKESFPLTVTSAQKNPTAFYLCASSMVDRAEGETQYFGPGTRLLVL.

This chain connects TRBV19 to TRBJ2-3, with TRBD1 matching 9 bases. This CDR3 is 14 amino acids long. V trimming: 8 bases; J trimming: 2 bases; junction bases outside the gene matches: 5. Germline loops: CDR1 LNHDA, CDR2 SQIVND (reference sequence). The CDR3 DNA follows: TGTGCCAGTGGGGGGGACAGGGTCACAGATACGCAGTATTTT. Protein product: CASGGDRVTDTQYF. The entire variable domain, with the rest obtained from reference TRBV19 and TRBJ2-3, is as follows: DGGITQSPKYLFRKEGQNVTLSCEQNLNHDAMYWYRQDPGQGLRLIYYSQIVNDFQKGDIAEGYSVSREKKESFPLTVTSAQKNPTAFYLCASGGDRVTDTQYFGPGTRLTVL.

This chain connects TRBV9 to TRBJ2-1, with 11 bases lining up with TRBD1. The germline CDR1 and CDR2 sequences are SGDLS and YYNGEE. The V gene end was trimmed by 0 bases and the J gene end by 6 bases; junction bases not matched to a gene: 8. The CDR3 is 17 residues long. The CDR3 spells CASSVATRGQGGNEQFF. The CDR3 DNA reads TGTGCCAGCAGCGTAGCTACGCGGGGACAGGGGGGCAATGAGCAGTTCTTC. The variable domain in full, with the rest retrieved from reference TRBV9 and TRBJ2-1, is DSGVTQTPKHLITATGQRVTLRCSPRSGDLSVYWYQQSLDQGLQFLIQYYNGEERAKGNILERFSAQQFPDLHSELNLSSLELGDSALYFCASSVATRGQGGNEQFFGPGTRLTVL.

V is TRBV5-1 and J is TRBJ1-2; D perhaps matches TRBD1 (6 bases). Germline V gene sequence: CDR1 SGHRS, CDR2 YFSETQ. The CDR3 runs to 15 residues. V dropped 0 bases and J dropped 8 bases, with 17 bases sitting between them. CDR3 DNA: TGCGCCAGCAGCTTGGCGCCCGAACACAGGGCCGGCTACACCTTC. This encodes CASSLAPEHRAGYTF.